What follows are 25 T cell receptor beta chains derived from one specimen sequenced in a study of cytomegalovirus exposure and HLA in healthy donors. PCR involved 60 Vbeta and 13 Jbeta primers. Assay used: immunoSEQ multiplex PCR; TCRdb lists only in-frame clones, some missing. The repertoire consists of about 160,000 clones, with roughly 80% occurring once and the leading ten covering about 0.89%. Sequencing input: PBMCs. The receptors were gathered from a girl aged 2 to 9 in good health and CMV-seropositive.

This rearrangement joins TRBV5-1 to TRBJ2-1; 7 positions match TRBD1. J lost 9 bases, V lost 2 bases, and 8 bases had no gene match. Germline V lookup: CDR1 SGHRS, CDR2 YFSETQ. The CDR3 has 14 residues. DNA of the CDR3: TGCGCCAGCAGCTTATTCAGGGGGACGGGTGAGCAGTTCTTC. Translating it yields CASSLFRGTGEQFF.

The V call is TRBV21-1, the J call TRBJ2-7; the table's D gene call, TRBD1, was not cross checked with the DNA. TRBV21-1 is termed a pseudogene. This CDR3 contains 15 residues. The CDR3 region is CASSKAGRGHDEQYF. CDR3 bases: TGTGCCAGCAGCAAAGCTGGCAGGGGGCACGACGAGCAGTACTTC.

V and J are TRBV27 and TRBJ1-5, with a tentative D call TRBD1 (6 bases). CDR1 is MNHEY, CDR2 SMNVEV, per germline (reference sequence). V lost 3 bases and J lost 2, with 14 bases in between. The CDR3 loop spans 16 amino acids. The CDR3 nucleotides read TGTGCCAGCAGTTTCCCCGGACAGACAGGCAATCAGCCCCAGCATTTT. As protein: CASSFPGQTGNQPQHF.

This clone occurred a few times. This chain connects TRBV5-6 to TRBJ2-5; D unresolved. V gave up 4 bases and J gave up 2 bases, with 15 bases separating them. In germline, CDR1 is SGHDT, CDR2 YYEEEE. This CDR3 contains 15 residues. The CDR3 loop is CASSGISGFQETQYF. The CDR3 DNA reads TGTGCCAGCAGCGGCATTTCCGGGTTTCAAGAGACCCAGTACTTC.

The genes are TRBV10-3 and TRBJ1-5; no clear D. The CDR3 totals 13 residues. Germline assignment: CDR1 ENHRY and CDR2 SYGVKD. The germline V and J ends were trimmed by 4 bases and 4 bases, with 8 bases remaining between them. The CDR3 DNA reads TGTGCCATCAGTGGCACAGAGAATCAGCCCCAGCATTTT. As protein: CAISGTENQPQHF.

This chain links TRBV19 with TRBJ1-5; D might be TRBD1 (5 bases). The V gene lost 1 base and the J gene lost 15 bases, with 13 bases spanning the gap. CDR3 size: 12 residues. CDR1 and CDR2 from the germline V gene are LNHDA and SQIVND (reference sequence). The CDR3 loop reads CASSIGGEVVHF. The CDR3 coding sequence is TGTGCCAGTAGTATAGGGGGGGAAGTGGTGCATTTT.

The V gene is TRBV18, the J gene TRBJ2-5; 8 bases align to TRBD2. The germline gives CDR1 KGHSH, CDR2 LQKENI. The CDR3 sequence is 14 residues long. V lost 3 bases, J lost 5 bases, and 5 bases stayed unmatched. The CDR3 nucleotides read TGTGCCAGCTCACCCCAAGCGGGAGAGGAGACCCAGTACTTC. Its translation: CASSPQAGEETQYF.

The CDR3 region is CATSREKGTNEKLFF. In nucleotides, the CDR3 is TGTGCCACCAGCAGAGAAAAGGGGACTAATGAAAAACTGTTTTTT. The rearrangement links TRBV15 to TRBJ1-4, with D possibly being TRBD1 (5 bases). The germline CDR1 and CDR2 sequences are LNHNV and YYDKDF (reference sequence). V lost 0 bases and J 2 bases, leaving 7 bases between the germline ends. The CDR3 totals 15 residues.

V is TRBV28 and J is TRBJ1-1, with 7 bases lining up with TRBD1. Germline CDR1 is MDHEN and CDR2 is SYDVKM. There are 16 residues in the CDR3. Germline trimming cut 3 bases from V and 5 bases from J; bases unmatched to any gene: 12. In nucleotides, the CDR3 is TGTGCCAGCAGTTTCTGGCTAAGGGGGCGAGTAACTGAAGCTTTCTTT. Its protein is CASSFWLRGRVTEAFF.

The chain joins TRBV30 to TRBJ1-5; a weak D match, TRBD1 (5 bases). This CDR3 is built from 16 residues. From germline, CDR1 is GTSNPN and CDR2 SVGIG (reference sequence). Between the trimmed V and J ends, which lost 3 bases and 11 bases, there was a span of 26 bases. CDR3 protein: CAWSSRGPGRRTAQHF. The CDR3 nucleotides are TGTGCCTGGAGCTCCCGGGGCCCCGGGAGGAGGACGGCCCAGCATTTT.

This clone appeared once. V gene TRBV28 combines with J gene TRBJ2-1; TRBD2 might be the D (7 bases). V shed 5 bases and J shed 8 bases, with 13 bases lying between them. Germline-derived CDR1 and CDR2 are MDHEN and SYDVKM. The CDR3 totals 13 residues. This CDR3 reads CASSPRGAHEQFF. The CDR3 DNA is TGTGCCAGCAGTCCCCGGGGGGCACATGAGCAGTTCTTC.

This sequence joins TRBV25-1 and TRBJ2-7; 8 nucleotides match TRBD1. The length of the CDR3 is 16 residues. CDR1 is MGHDK and CDR2 is SYGVNS in the germline V gene. Trimming cost V 1 base and J 3 bases; bases outside gene matches: 8. The CDR3 nucleotides are TGTGCCAGCAGTGAATTAGGGGCAGGGGGCATCTACGAGCAGTACTTC. This sequence encodes CASSELGAGGIYEQYF.

The chain employs TRBV6-5 and TRBJ2-1; TRBD1 agrees at 10 bases. The junction had 4 bases not matched to a gene; V was cut back by 6 bases and J by 2 bases. Germline V lookup: CDR1 MNHEY, CDR2 SVGAGI. The CDR3 runs 15 residues. The CDR3 here is CASSTGQGTYNEQFF. Written as DNA, the CDR3 is TGTGCCAGCAGCACGGGACAGGGGACCTACAATGAGCAGTTCTTC.

The chain links TRBV28 to TRBJ2-7; D is perhaps TRBD2 (6 bases). V was pared by 6 bases and J by 2 bases, with 17 bases between. The CDR3 totals 15 residues. Germline V gives CDR1 MDHEN, CDR2 SYDVKM. The DNA of the CDR3 is TGTGCCAGCAGCCCGGATGCGGGGCGGACCTACGAGCAGTACTTC. Encoded protein: CASSPDAGRTYEQYF.

The chain carries TRBV15 and TRBJ2-7, with 8 bases lining up with TRBD2. This CDR3 is 15 amino acids long. Losses at the gene ends were 2 bases for V and 4 bases for J; bases not matched to a gene: 7. CDR1 and CDR2 (germline): LNHNV, YYDKDF (reference sequence). The chain's CDR3 is CATSRKSGGGYEQYF. DNA of the CDR3: TGTGCCACCAGCAGAAAGTCGGGAGGGGGATACGAGCAGTACTTC.

The J gene is TRBJ2-1, the V gene TRBV5-4; D is perhaps TRBD1 (6 bases). The CDR3 spans 16 residues. Germline CDR1 SGHNT, CDR2 YYREEE (reference sequence). Trimming removed 6 bases at V and 4 bases at J, with 20 bases between. CDR3 coding DNA: TGTGCCAGCATCCCTTCCCAGGACAGCCTTTACAATGAGCAGTTCTTC. Amino acid sequence: CASIPSQDSLYNEQFF. The variable domain in full, with the rest retrieved from reference TRBV5-4 and TRBJ2-1, is ETGVTQSPTHLIKTRGQQVTLRCSSQSGHNTVSWYQQALGQGPQFIFQYYREEENGRGNFPPRFSGLQFPNYSSELNVNALELDDSALYLCASIPSQDSLYNEQFFGPGTRLTVL.

The chain uses TRBV7-9 and TRBJ2-2, with D possibly TRBD2 on 6 matching bases. Between the trimmed V and J ends, which lost 4 bases and 5 bases, there was a span of 14 bases. Germline loops: CDR1 SEHNR, CDR2 FQNEAQ (reference sequence). The CDR3 totals 15 residues. DNA for the CDR3: TGTGCCAGCAGCTCGTCACTGGGGAGGACCGGGGAGCTGTTTTTT. Residues: CASSSSLGRTGELFF.

The chain joins TRBV28 to TRBJ2-1; 15 nucleotides line up with TRBD2. The CDR3 covers 19 residues. Losses at the gene ends were 3 bases for V and 10 bases for J; bases not matched to a gene: 16. Germline assignment: CDR1 MDHEN and CDR2 SYDVKM. As DNA, the CDR3 is TGTGCCAGCAGTTTTCAGGGACTAGCGGGAGGTTCGGCTACAGGGGAGCAGTTCTTC. Protein product: CASSFQGLAGGSATGEQFF. The variable domain in full, with the rest retrieved from reference TRBV28 and TRBJ2-1, is DVKVTQSSRYLVKRTGEKVFLECVQDMDHENMFWYRQDPGLGLRLIYFSYDVKMKEKGDIPEGYSVSREKKERFSLILESASTNQTSMYLCASSFQGLAGGSATGEQFFGPGTRLTVL.

The chain links TRBV28 to TRBJ2-5; 7 positions match TRBD1. The junction had 13 bases not matched to a gene; V was cut back by 6 bases and J by 0 bases. The CDR3 is 17 residues long. The germline gives CDR1 MDHEN, CDR2 SYDVKM. CDR3 nucleotides: TGTGCCAGCAGCGGACAATCTAGGGACAGCTACCAAGAGACCCAGTACTTC. It is translated as CASSGQSRDSYQETQYF.

The chain recombines TRBV28 with TRBJ1-3, with TRBD1 matching 10 bases. The germline V gene has CDR1 MDHEN and CDR2 SYDVKM. The V gene end was trimmed by 6 bases and the J gene end by 0 bases; junction bases not matched to a gene: 8. This CDR3 has 17 amino acids. The CDR3 sequence: CASSSGQGEFSGNTIYF. CDR3 DNA sequence: TGTGCCAGCAGCTCTGGACAGGGGGAATTCTCTGGAAACACCATATATTTT.

This chain links TRBV4-1 with TRBJ2-7, with 12 nucleotides matching TRBD2. Trimming removed 2 bases from V and 4 bases from J; junction bases left unmatched: 9. Germline V CDR1 and CDR2: MGHRA, YSYEKL. The CDR3 contains 17 residues. The CDR3 spells CASSQFLTGTSGYEQYF. The CDR3 bases are TGCGCCAGCAGCCAATTCCTCACCGGGACTAGCGGGTACGAGCAGTACTTC.

This clone came up a few times. The chain links TRBV10-3 to TRBJ2-2, with 10 bases that match TRBD1. V was clipped by 0 bases and J by 5 bases; unmatched bases: 6. The CDR3 runs 17 residues. Germline CDR1 is ENHRY and CDR2 is SYGVKD. The DNA for the CDR3 is TGTGCCATCAGTGAGTCTTTGACAGGGGGCCCAACCGGGGAGCTGTTTTTT. The encoded protein is CAISESLTGGPTGELFF.

V gene TRBV5-1 combines with J gene TRBJ2-7, with D tentatively TRBD1 (6 bases). Germline values: CDR1 SGHRS, CDR2 YFSETQ. There are 14 residues in the CDR3. V was pared by 3 bases and J by 2 bases, with 12 bases between. The CDR3 sequence: CASSSGTPTYEQYF. The CDR3 DNA reads TGCGCCAGCAGCTCCGGGACACCTACCTACGAGCAGTACTTC. The full variable domain, in which reference TRBV5-1 and TRBJ2-7 provide the parts outside the CDR3, is KAGVTQTPRYLIKTRGQQVTLSCSPISGHRSVSWYQQTPGQGLQFLFEYFSETQRNKGNFPGRFSGRQFSNSRSEMNVSTLELGDSALYLCASSSGTPTYEQYFGPGTRLTVT.

J is TRBJ2-3 and V is TRBV5-1; D is uncertain. Germline values: CDR1 SGHRS, CDR2 YFSETQ. Trimming took off 4 bases at V and 11 bases at J, with 17 bases between the two ends. This CDR3 spans 13 amino acids. The CDR3 loop is CASSERRNTEQYF. In nucleotides, the CDR3 is TGCGCCAGCAGCGAGCGACGAAATACGGAGCAGTATTTT. Variable domain in full (rest from reference TRBV5-1 and TRBJ2-3): KAGVTQTPRYLIKTRGQQVTLSCSPISGHRSVSWYQQTPGQGLQFLFEYFSETQRNKGNFPGRFSGRQFSNSRSEMNVSTLELGDSALYLCASSERRNTEQYFGPGTRLTVL.

The CDR3 DNA follows: TGTGCCAGCAGCGTGGGACATAGCAATCAGCCCCAGCATTTT. Residues: CASSVGHSNQPQHF. The chain combines TRBV9 with TRBJ1-5; tentatively, D is TRBD1 (6 bases). Per the germline V gene, CDR1 is SGDLS and CDR2 is YYNGEE. V was shortened by 2 bases and J by 0 bases, with 6 bases between the two germline ends. The CDR3 loop spans 14 amino acids.